This entry concerns a single T cell receptor beta chain. This clonotype was seen a handful of times. Its antigen is still unknown. Within one base of it there is no much larger clone, and no base qualities were kept. Read against the paper, the sample's time point label means: patch test 2, 6 weeks after DPC sensitization. This specimen's treatment or condition label, interpreted: therapeutic diphenylcyclopropenone sensitization with weekly scalp DPC. Blood at each patch-test visit was drawn before the patch test was applied. Eligible patients were aged 18 to 70, diagnosed with alopecia, deemed suitable for DPC therapy, and excluded if pregnant. Total RNA was extracted from unfractionated whole blood that had been collected in Tempus Blood RNA tubes. This entry is derived from a study of human T cells and chemical hapten exposure (dated by TCRdb to the early 2020s). Study-wide context: For sensitization, 2% DPC in acetone was applied to an approximately 2 cm by approximately 2 cm area of upper inner arm skin. This study followed changes in the peripheral blood TCR repertoire in vivo during primary and secondary sensitization of alopecia patients to the hapten diphenylcyclopropenone (DPC). Blood samples were taken from patients before sensitization (week 0) and then at 2, 6 and about 24 weeks after DPC sensitization. Patients additionally received weekly therapeutic DPC doses to the scalp throughout the approximately 22-week study period. Most of the patients in the cohort were female, and the cohort covered alopecia areata with under or over 50% scalp involvement, alopecia totalis and alopecia universalis. Some 29 alopecia patients gave blood for TCR sequencing at one to four time points (pre-sensitization, 2, 6 and 24 weeks). Patch tests used Finn chambers with 0.01% DPC on the upper back, scored after 6 days by International Contact Dermatitis Research Group standards. The libraries were sequenced as a pool, and the TCR yield per sample differed mostly because of small variations in library volumes within the pool.

What the study reported, not specific to this receptor: Significantly more large CDR3 similarity clusters were formed by expanded TCRs than by pre-sensitization or healthy control sets, consistent with antigen-driven responses. Repeated subsampling changed both the strength of the expansion versus patch-test correlation and the threshold at which the correlation became significant. Because every patient had alopecia, a presumed autoimmune disease, the patients' immune response might differ from that of healthy individuals. Patch test score was positively correlated with the number of PT1 expanded TCRs, with significance at thresholds 8, 16 and 32 but not at 4. DPC sensitization did not change how many TCRs were above 1 in 1000 frequency, and no evidence was found of alterations in global repertoire structure.

Libraries came from RACE. The instrument given in TCRdb is NextSeq 500. During library preparation, unique molecular identifiers were attached to individual cDNA molecules so that TCRs could be counted quantitatively and reproducibly. For every blood RNA sample, sequencing covered both the TCR alpha and TCR beta chains. The paper's processing steps were these. The median number of TCRs per sample was 95,638, ranging from about 20,000 to 750,000. The Decombinator software suite was used to annotate the V, J and CDR3 of the TCR reads. For the PS versus PT1 abundance plots, all samples were subsampled to the same number of TCRs (28,000). Expanded TCRs were defined as absent before sensitization and observed at least eight times at the 2-week time point. TCRdb reran the public reads through fastp at Q25 and MiXCR, keeping productive beta chains. Each CDR3 protein appears once, grouped with its most common genes and DNA. TCRdb, not the authors, supplied the V and J calls. The table for this sample lists 95,000 or so distinct CDR3 sequences; approximately 10% of them were counted only once. Jointly, the top ten make up 3% to 4% of the sample.

This clonotype was obtained from a woman between 40 and 55 years old with alopecia areata. Some clones in this sample may be carry-over from other donors' samples. The material was whole blood, obtained in connection with sensitization to the hapten diphenylcyclopropenone (DPC).

The CDR3 protein: CATSSDQGGRNYGYTF. The nucleotides are TGTGCCACCAGCAGTGACCAGGGCGGGCGCAACTATGGCTACACCTTC. The rearranged chain carries TRBV15 and TRBJ1-2; TRBD1 is possibly the D segment (5 matching bases). Per the germline V gene (reference sequence), LNHNV is the CDR1 and YYDKDF is the CDR2. V is pared back by 3 bases and J by 2 bases, with 16 bases lying between the germline termini. The CDR3 runs 16 residues from the cysteine to the phenylalanine. The sequence is cut down to CDR3 DNA, 48 bases in frame from base 1.